This T cell receptor beta chain was documented in a study of shared clonotypes between healthy human individuals. Study at large: The study used three CD4 naive, three CD4 memory, two CD8 naive and one CD8 memory plate per donor. Study-wide results and limits: Approximately 4.6% of naive CD4 clonotypes were common to several donors.

In the case of this clone: What it binds is not known.

DNA at around 190 ng, 30,000 or so T cell genomes, went into sorted-subset replicate PCRs. TCRdb's copy holds only in-frame clones and misses some; the assay was immunoSEQ multiplex PCR. This table has roughly 530,000 clones, 90% to 97% appearing once. The receptor comes from a woman in her twenties or thirties in good health. Sequenced: naive CD4+ T cells sorted from blood. Subset given: CD45RA+ positively selected.

The CDR3 sequence: CASSRTSSTDTQYF. The CDR3, as DNA: TGTGCCAGCAGCAGAACAAGTAGCACAGATACGCAGTATTTT. The chain combines TRBV6-4 with TRBJ2-3; D not resolved. Trimming stripped 6 bases from V and 0 bases from J, with 10 bases between. The germline CDR1 and CDR2 sequences are MRHNA and SNTAGT. This CDR3 spans 14 amino acids.